The sequence of this T cell receptor beta chain was determined in a study of blood T cell repertoires in COVID-19. On the study more broadly: COVID-19 samples, acute and convalescent, were from the United States, Italy and Spain. PBMCs, B-cell-depleted T cells, or T cells were the source of the cDNA or gDNA that made up the material.

Trimming pared 1 base from V and 6 bases from J, leaving 10 bases between. CDR1 is MNHEY, CDR2 SVGEGT, per germline. This CDR3 is built from 14 residues. Per the study methods: The authors estimated nucleated cell counts from reference gene primer amplification. Repertoires were generated with immunoSEQ multiplex PCR, while TCRdb's copy carries only in-frame clones and drops some. Clone size and the V and J calls come from that table; the DNA yielded D and trimming. This table holds some 490,000 clones, approximately 85% found once. The sample taken for sequencing was peripheral blood. This TCR was sampled from a human donor in a cohort sampled during active COVID-19. J is TRBJ2-1 and V is TRBV6-2 or TRBV6-3, with D possibly matching TRBD2 (6 bases). The CDR3 spells CASSYWRVGNEQFF. CDR3 bases: TGTGCCAGCAGTTACTGGAGGGTTGGCAATGAGCAGTTCTTC.